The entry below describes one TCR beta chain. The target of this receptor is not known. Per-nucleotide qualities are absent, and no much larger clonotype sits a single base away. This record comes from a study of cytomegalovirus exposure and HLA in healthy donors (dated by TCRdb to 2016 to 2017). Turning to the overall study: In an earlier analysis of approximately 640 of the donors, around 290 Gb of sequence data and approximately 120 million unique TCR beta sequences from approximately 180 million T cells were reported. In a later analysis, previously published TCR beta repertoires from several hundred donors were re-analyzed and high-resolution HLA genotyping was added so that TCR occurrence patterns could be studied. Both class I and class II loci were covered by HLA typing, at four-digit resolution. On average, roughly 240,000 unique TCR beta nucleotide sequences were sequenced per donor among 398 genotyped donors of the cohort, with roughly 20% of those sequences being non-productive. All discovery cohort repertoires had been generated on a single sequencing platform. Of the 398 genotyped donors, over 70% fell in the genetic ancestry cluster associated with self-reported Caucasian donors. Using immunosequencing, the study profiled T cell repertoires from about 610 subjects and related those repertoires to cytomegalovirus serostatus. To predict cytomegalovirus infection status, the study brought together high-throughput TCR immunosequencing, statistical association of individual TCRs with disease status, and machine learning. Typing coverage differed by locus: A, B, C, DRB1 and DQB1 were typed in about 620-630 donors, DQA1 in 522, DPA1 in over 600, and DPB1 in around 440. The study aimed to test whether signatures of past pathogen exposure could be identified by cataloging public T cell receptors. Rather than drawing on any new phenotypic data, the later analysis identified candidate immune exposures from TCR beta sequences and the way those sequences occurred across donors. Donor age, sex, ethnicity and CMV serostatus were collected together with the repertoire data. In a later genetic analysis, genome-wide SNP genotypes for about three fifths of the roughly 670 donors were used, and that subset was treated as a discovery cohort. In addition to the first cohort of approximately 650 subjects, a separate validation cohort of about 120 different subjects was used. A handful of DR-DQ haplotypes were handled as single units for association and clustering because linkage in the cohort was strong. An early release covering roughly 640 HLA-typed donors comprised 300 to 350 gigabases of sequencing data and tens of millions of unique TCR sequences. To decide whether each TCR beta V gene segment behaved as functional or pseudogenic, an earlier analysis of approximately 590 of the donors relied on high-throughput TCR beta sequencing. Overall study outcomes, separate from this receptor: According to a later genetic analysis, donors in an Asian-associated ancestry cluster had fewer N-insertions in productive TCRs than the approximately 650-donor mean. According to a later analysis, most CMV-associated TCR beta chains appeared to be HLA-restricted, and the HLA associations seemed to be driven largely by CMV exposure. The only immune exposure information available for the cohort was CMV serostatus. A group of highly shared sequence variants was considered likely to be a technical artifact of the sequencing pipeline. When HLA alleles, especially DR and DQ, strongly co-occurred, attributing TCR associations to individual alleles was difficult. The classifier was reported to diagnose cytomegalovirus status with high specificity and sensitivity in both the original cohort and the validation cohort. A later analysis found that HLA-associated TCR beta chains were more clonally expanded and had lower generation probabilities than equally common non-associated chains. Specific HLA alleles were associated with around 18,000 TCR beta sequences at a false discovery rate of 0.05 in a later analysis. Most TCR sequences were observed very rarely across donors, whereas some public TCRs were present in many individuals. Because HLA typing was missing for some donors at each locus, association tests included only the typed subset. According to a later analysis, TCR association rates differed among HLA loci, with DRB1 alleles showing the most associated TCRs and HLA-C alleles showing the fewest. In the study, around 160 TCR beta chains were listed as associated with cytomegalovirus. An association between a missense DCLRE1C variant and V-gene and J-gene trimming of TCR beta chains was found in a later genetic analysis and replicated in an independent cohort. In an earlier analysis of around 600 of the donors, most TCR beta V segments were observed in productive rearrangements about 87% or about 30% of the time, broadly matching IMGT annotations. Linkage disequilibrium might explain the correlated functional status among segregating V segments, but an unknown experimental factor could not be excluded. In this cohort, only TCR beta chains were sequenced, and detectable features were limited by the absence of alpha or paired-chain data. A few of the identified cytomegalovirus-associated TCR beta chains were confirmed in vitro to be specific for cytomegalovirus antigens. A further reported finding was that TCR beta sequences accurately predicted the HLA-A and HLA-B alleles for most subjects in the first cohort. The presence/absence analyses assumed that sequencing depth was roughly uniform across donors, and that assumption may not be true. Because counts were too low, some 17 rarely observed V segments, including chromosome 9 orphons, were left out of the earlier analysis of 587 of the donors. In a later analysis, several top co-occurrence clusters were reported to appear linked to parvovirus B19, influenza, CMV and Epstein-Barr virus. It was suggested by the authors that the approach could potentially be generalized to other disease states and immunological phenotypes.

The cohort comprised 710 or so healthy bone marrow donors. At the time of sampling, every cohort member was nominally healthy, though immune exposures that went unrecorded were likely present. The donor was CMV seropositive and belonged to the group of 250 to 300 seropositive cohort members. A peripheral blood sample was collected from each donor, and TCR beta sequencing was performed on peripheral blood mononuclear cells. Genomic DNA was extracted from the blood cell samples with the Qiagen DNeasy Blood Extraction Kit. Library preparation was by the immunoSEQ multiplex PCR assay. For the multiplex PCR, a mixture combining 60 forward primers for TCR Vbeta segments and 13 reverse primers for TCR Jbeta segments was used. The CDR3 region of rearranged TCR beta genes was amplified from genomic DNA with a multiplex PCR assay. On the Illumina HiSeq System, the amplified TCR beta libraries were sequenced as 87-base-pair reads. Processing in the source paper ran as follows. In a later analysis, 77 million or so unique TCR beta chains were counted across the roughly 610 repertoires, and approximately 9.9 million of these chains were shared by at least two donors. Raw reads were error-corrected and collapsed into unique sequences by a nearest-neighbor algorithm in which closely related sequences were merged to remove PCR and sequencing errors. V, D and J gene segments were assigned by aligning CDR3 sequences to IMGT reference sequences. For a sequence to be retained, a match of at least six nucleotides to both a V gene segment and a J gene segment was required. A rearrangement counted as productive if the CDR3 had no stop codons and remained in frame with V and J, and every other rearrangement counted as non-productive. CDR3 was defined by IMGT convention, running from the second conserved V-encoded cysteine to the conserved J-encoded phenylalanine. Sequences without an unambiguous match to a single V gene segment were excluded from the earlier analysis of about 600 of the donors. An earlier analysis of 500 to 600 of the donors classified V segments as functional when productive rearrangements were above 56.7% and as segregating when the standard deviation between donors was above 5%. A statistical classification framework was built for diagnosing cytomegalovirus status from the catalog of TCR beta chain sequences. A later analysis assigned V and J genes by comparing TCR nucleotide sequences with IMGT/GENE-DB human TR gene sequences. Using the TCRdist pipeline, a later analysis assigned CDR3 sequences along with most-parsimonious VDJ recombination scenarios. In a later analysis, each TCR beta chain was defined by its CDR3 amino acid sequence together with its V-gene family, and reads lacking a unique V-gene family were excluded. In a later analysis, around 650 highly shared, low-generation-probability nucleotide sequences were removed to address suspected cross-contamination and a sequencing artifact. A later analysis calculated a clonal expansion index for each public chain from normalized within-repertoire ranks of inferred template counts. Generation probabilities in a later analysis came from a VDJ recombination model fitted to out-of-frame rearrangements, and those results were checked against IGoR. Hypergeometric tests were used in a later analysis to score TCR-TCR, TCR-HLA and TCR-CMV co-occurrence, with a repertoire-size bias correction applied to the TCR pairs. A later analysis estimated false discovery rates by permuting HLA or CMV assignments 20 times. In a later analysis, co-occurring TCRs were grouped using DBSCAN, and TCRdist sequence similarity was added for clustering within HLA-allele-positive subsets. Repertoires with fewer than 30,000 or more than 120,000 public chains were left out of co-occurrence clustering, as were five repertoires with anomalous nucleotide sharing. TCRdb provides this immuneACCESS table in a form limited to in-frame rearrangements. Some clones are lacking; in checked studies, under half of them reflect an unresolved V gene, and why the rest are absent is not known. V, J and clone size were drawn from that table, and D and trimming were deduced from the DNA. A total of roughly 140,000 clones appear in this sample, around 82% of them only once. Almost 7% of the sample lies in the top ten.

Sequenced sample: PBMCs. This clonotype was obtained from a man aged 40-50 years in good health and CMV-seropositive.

The DNA reads as follows: TGCGCCAGCAGCCGCTTAGCCGGGACAGGGTTCACAGATACGCAGTATTTT. This encodes CASSRLAGTGFTDTQYF. The chain is assembled from TRBV4-1 and TRBJ2-3; 9 junctional bases match TRBD1. Taken from the germline V gene, the CDR1 and CDR2 loops are MGHRA and YSYEKL. Taken from cysteine to phenylalanine, the CDR3 has 17 residues. The entry retains the CDR3 DNA only, 51 bases that are in frame from base 1. The germline V end is reduced by 4 bases and the J end by 2 bases; junction bases left unmatched: 10.